Listed below are T cell receptor beta chains from one sample, sequenced in a study of shared clonotypes between healthy human individuals. Some clones are missing from TCRdb's copy, which holds only in-frame ones; the method was immunoSEQ multiplex PCR. The sample yields nearly 2 million clones, about 94% seen once. The sample consisted of naive CD8+ T cells sorted from blood. These receptors all come from a young man in good health. The CDR3 runs from the conserved cysteine through the conserved F or W. Fields, in order: J gene, D gene, clone size, V gene, CDR3 protein, CDR3 DNA. A D gene is named only where the DNA matches it firmly. Clone size is not always given. Where it is, it says once, few, many or a class for expanded clones.

>TRBJ2-1|NA|NA|TRBV9
CASSVALREKFF
TGTGCCAGCAGCGTAGCTTTGAGGGAAAAGTTCTTC
>TRBJ1-4|NA|NA|TRBV11-2
CASSLEGSEKLFF
TGTGCCAGCAGCTTAGAAGGCTCTGAAAAACTGTTTTTT
>TRBJ2-7|NA|NA|TRBV6-5
CASSYPLDEQYF
TGTGCCAGCAGTTACCCTTTAGACGAGCAGTACTTC
>TRBJ2-7|TRBD1|NA|TRBV7-9
CASRPSTGGRYEQYF
TGTGCCAGCAGACCCTCGACAGGGGGTCGCTACGAGCAGTACTTC
>TRBJ1-1|NA|once|TRBV28
CASSLLTLTNTEAFF
TGTGCCAGCAGTTTACTTACCCTCACGAACACTGAAGCTTTCTTT
>TRBJ2-7|NA|NA|TRBV14
CASSQDSLDDERDYEQYF
TGTGCCAGCAGCCAAGATTCCCTGGACGACGAACGGGACTACGAGCAGTACTTC
>TRBJ1-5|NA|NA|TRBV27
CASSFVGDNQPQHF
TGTGCCAGCAGTTTTGTCGGGGACAATCAGCCCCAGCATTTT
>TRBJ2-3|NA|NA|TRBV7-9
CASSLVIAATDTQYF
TGTGCCAGCAGCTTAGTAATAGCGGCCACAGATACGCAGTATTTT
>TRBJ2-2|NA|NA|TRBV25-1
CASSGYTGELFF
TGTGCCAGCAGTGGATACACCGGGGAGCTGTTTTTT
>TRBJ1-3|NA|NA|TRBV27
CASSPRPLSGNTIYF
TGTGCCAGCAGCCCACGCCCCCTCTCTGGAAACACCATATATTTT
>TRBJ2-1|NA|NA|TRBV27
CASSLQGNEQFF
TGTGCCAGCAGTTTACAGGGCAATGAGCAGTTCTTC
>TRBJ2-3|TRBD1|NA|TRBV5-6
CASSSQGEDTQYF
TGTGCCAGCAGCTCCCAGGGGGAGGATACGCAGTATTTT
>TRBJ1-4|NA|NA|TRBV7-9
CASSLKMSAADEKLFF
TGTGCCAGCAGCTTAAAAATGTCAGCGGCGGATGAAAAACTGTTTTTT
>TRBJ2-6|NA|once|TRBV19
CASRGEGGANVLTF
TGTGCCAGTAGGGGGGAAGGTGGGGCCAACGTCCTGACTTTC
>TRBJ1-3|NA|NA|TRBV9
CASSSGPSGNTIYF
TGTGCCAGCAGCTCGGGACCTTCTGGAAACACCATATATTTT
>TRBJ2-5|NA|NA|TRBV10-3
CAISPNLEQPTQYF
TGTGCCATCAGTCCCAACCTAGAACAGCCGACCCAGTACTTC
>TRBJ1-2|NA|NA|TRBV4-3
CASSQDGSGPSYGYTF
TGCGCCAGCAGCCAAGATGGCTCCGGACCGTCCTATGGCTACACCTTC
>TRBJ2-1|TRBD1|NA|TRBV6-5
CASKIQGAVEQFF
TGTGCCAGCAAAATACAGGGGGCTGTTGAGCAGTTCTTC
>TRBJ1-1|TRBD1|NA|TRBV12-5
CASGSTTGGTEAFF
TGTGCTAGTGGTTCAACGACAGGGGGCACTGAAGCTTTCTTT
>TRBJ2-1|TRBD2|NA|TRBV27
CASSDPLAGVYEQFF
TGTGCCAGCAGTGACCCACTAGCGGGAGTCTATGAGCAGTTCTTC
>TRBJ2-7|NA|NA|TRBV7-8
CASSQGLRTDFPYEQYF
TGTGCCAGCAGCCAAGGGTTGCGGACAGACTTTCCCTACGAGCAGTACTTC
>TRBJ1-5|TRBD1|NA|TRBV19
CASSTEWTGGGNQPQHF
TGTGCCAGTAGTACAGAGTGGACAGGGGGCGGCAATCAGCCCCAGCATTTT
>TRBJ2-4|TRBD1|NA|TRBV13
CASSSRTGDKNIQYF
TGTGCCAGCAGCTCCCGAACAGGGGACAAAAACATTCAGTACTTC
>TRBJ2-1|TRBD1|NA|TRBV6-1
CASTYTGVYEQFF
TGTGCCAGCACCTATACAGGGGTCTATGAGCAGTTCTTC
>TRBJ2-7|NA|NA|TRBV19
CASSINRNEQYF
TGTGCCAGTAGTATAAACCGGAACGAGCAGTACTTC
>TRBJ2-5|TRBD1|NA|TRBV4-3
CASSQEVGVTGLRQETQYF
TGCGCCAGCAGCCAAGAAGTTGGGGTGACAGGGCTAAGGCAAGAGACCCAGTACTTC
>TRBJ2-7|NA|NA|TRBV5-5
CASSLPWQGNEQYF
TGTGCCAGCAGCTTGCCCTGGCAGGGCAACGAGCAGTACTTC
>TRBJ2-2|NA|NA|TRBV10-1
CASMAGETGELFF
TGCGCCAGCATGGCAGGGGAAACCGGGGAGCTGTTTTTT